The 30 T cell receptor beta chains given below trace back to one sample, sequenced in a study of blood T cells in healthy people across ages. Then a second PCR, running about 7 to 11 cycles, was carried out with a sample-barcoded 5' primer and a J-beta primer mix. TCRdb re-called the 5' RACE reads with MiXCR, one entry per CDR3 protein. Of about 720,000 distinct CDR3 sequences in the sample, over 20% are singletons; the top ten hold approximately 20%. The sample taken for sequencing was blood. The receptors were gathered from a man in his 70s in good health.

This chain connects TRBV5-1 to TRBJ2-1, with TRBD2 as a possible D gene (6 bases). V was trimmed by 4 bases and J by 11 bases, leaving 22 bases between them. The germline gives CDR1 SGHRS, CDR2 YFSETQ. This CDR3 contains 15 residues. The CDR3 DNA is TGCGCCAGCAGCCCCCTGGGGGGAATCGAGTCCAAGCAGTTCTTC. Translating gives CASSPLGGIESKQFF.

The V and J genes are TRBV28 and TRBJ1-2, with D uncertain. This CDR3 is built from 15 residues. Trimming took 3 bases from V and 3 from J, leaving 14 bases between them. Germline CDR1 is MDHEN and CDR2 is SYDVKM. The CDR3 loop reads CASSLYPVMDYGYTF. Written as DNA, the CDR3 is TGTGCCAGCAGTTTGTACCCCGTGATGGACTATGGCTACACCTTC.

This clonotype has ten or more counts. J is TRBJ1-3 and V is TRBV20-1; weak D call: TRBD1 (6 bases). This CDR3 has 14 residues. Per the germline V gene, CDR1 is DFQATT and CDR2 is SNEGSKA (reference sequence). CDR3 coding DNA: TGCAGCGCCCGAGAGGGGGGCTCTGGAAACACCATATATTTT. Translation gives CSAREGGSGNTIYF.

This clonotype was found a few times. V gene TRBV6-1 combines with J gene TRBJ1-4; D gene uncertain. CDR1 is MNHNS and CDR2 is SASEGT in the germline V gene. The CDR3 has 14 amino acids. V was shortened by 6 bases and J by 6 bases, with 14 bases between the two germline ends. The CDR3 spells CASRNSHGHEKLFF. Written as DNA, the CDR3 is TGTGCCAGCAGGAACAGTCATGGGCATGAAAAACTGTTTTTT.

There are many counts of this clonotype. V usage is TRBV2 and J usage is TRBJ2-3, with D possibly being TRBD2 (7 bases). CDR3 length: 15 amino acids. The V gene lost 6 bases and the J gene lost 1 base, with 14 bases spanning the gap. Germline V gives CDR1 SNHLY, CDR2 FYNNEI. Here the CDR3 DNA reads TGTGCCAGCAGATACGAGGGGGGGGGCACAGATACGCAGTATTTT. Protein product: CASRYEGGGTDTQYF.

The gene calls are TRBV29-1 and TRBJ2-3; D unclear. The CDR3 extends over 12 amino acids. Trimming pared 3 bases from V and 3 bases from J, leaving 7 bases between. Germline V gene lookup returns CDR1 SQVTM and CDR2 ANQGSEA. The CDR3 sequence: CSVDSSTDTQYF. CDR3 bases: TGCAGCGTTGACTCGTCAACAGATACGCAGTATTTT.

The CDR3 spells CAWSSGQGTYNEQFF. CDR3 sequence (DNA): TGTGCCTGGAGTTCGGGACAGGGGACATACAATGAGCAGTTCTTC. The chain couples TRBV30 to TRBJ2-5; 10 nucleotides agree with TRBD1. The end of the DNA is better explained by TRBJ2-1, so the J call may be wrong. CDR3 length equals 15 residues. The germline V gene encodes CDR1 GTSNPN and CDR2 SVGIG (reference sequence).

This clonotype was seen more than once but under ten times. The CDR3 here is CASSGGGAEEKLFF. CDR3 bases: TGCGCCAGCAGCGGCGGAGGGGCGGAGGAAAAACTGTTTTTT. The chain has TRBV5-1 and TRBJ1-4; possibly TRBD1 for D (5 bases). V dropped 4 bases and J dropped 8 bases, with 15 bases sitting between them. This CDR3 spans 14 amino acids. Germline V gene data show CDR1 as SGHRS and CDR2 as YFSETQ. Full variable domain (outside the CDR3, taken from reference TRBV5-1 and TRBJ1-4): KAGVTQTPRYLIKTRGQQVTLSCSPISGHRSVSWYQQTPGQGLQFLFEYFSETQRNKGNFPGRFSGRQFSNSRSEMNVSTLELGDSALYLCASSGGGAEEKLFFGSGTQLSVL.

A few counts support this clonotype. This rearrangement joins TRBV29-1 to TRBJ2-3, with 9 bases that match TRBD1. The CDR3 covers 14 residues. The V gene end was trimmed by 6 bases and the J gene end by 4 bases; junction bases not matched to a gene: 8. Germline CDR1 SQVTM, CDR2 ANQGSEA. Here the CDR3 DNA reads TGCAGCGTGCAGACAGGGGGGGCGGCAGATACGCAGTATTTT. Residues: CSVQTGGAADTQYF.

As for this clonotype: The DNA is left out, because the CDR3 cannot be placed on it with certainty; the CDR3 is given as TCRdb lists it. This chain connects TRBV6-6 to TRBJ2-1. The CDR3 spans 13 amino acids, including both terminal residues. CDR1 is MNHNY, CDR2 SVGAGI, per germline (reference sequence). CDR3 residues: CASIRYFGETQYF.

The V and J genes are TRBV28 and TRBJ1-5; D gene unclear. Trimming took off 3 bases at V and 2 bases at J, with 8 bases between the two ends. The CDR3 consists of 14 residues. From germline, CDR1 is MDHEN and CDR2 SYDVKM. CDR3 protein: CASSLYGGNQPQHF. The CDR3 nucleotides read TGTGCCAGCAGTTTGTATGGGGGCAATCAGCCCCAGCATTTT. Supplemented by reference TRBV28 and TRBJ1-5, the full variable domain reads DVKVTQSSRYLVKRTGEKVFLECVQDMDHENMFWYRQDPGLGLRLIYFSYDVKMKEKGDIPEGYSVSREKKERFSLILESASTNQTSMYLCASSLYGGNQPQHFGDGTRLSIL.

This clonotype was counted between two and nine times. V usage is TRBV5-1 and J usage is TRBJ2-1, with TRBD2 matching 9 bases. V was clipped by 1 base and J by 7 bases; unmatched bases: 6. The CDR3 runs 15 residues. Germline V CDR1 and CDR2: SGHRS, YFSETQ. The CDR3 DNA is TGCGCCAGCAGCTTGTTCCCGGCGGGGGGGAATGAGCAGTTCTTC. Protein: CASSLFPAGGNEQFF.

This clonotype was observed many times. In DNA, the CDR3 is TGTGCCAGCAGCAGGGACATCCAAGAGACCCAGTACTTC. Translating it yields CASSRDIQETQYF. This chain links TRBV6-5 with TRBJ2-5; D is perhaps TRBD1 (6 bases). Trimming shortened V by 6 bases and J by 1 base, and 9 bases separated the two germline ends. From germline, CDR1 is MNHEY and CDR2 SVGAGI. This CDR3 has 13 amino acids.

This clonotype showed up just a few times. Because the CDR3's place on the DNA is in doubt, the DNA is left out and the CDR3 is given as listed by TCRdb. CDR3 residues: CASSLGVGTGIHF. The rearrangement links TRBV13 to TRBJ1-5; TRBD1, the table's D call, lacks a check against the DNA. Germline V gives CDR1 PRHDT, CDR2 FYEKMQ (reference sequence). Termini included, the CDR3 measures 13 amino acids.

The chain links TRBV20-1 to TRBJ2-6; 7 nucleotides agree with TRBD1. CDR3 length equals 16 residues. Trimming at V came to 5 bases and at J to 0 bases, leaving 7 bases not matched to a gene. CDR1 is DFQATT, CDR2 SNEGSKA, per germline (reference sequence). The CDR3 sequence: CSARHPGGSGANVLTF. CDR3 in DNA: TGCAGTGCTCGACACCCAGGGGGCTCTGGGGCCAACGTCCTGACTTTC.

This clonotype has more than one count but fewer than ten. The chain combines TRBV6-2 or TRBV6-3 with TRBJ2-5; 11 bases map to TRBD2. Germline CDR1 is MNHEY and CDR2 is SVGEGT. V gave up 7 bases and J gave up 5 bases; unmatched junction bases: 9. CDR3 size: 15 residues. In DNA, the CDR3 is TGTGCCAGCACCTACCGACTAGCGGGACGCGAGACCCAGTACTTC. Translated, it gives CASTYRLAGRETQYF.

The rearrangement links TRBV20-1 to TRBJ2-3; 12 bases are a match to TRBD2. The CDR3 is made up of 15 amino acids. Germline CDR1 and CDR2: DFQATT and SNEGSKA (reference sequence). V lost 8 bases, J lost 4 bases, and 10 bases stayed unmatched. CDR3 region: CSLPETSGRPDTQYF. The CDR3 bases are TGCAGTCTCCCCGAGACTAGCGGGAGACCAGATACGCAGTATTTT.

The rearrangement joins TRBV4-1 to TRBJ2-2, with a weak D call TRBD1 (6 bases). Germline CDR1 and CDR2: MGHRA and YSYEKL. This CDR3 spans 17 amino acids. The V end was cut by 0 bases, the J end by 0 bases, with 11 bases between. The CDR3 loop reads CASSQENWGPNTGELFF. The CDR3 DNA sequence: TGCGCCAGCAGCCAAGAGAACTGGGGGCCGAACACCGGGGAGCTGTTTTTT.

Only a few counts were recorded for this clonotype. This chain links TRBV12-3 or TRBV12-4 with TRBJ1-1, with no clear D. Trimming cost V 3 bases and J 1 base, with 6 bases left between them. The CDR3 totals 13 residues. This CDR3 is CASSFTQNTEAFF. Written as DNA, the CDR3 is TGTGCCAGCAGTTTCACGCAGAACACTGAAGCTTTCTTT.

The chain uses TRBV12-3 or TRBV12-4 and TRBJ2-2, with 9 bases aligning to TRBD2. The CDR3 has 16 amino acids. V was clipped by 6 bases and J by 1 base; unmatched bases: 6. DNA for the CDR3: TGTGCCAGCAGACCACGACTAGCGGAGAACACCGGGGAGCTGTTTTTT. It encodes CASRPRLAENTGELFF.

The CDR3 DNA sequence: TGTGCCAGCAGGGGGGGACAGAACAATGAGCAGTTCTTC. Its translation: CASRGGQNNEQFF. The chain carries TRBV6-6 and TRBJ2-1, with a possible D match to TRBD1 (7 bases). CDR1 is MNHNY, CDR2 SVGAGI, per germline (reference sequence). The CDR3 is 13 amino acids. Trimming took off 6 bases at V and 5 bases at J, with 11 bases between the two ends.

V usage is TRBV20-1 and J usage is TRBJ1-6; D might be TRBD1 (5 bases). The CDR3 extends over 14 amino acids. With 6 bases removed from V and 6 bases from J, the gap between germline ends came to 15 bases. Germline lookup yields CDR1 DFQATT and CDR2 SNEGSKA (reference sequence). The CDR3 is CSALGDRGNSPLHF. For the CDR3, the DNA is TGCAGTGCCCTTGGGGACCGCGGTAATTCACCCCTCCACTTT.

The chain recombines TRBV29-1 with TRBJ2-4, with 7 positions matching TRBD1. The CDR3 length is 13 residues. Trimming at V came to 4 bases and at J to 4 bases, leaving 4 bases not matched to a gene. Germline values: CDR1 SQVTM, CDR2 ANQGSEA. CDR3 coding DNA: TGCAGCGTTGCGGGACAGTTAAAAAACATTCAGTACTTC. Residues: CSVAGQLKNIQYF. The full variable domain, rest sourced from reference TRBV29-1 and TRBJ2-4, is SAVISQKPSRDICQRGTSLTIQCQVDSQVTMMFWYRQQPGQSLTLIATANQGSEATYESGFVIDKFPISRPNLTFSTLTVSNMSPEDSSIYLCSVAGQLKNIQYFGAGTRLSVL.

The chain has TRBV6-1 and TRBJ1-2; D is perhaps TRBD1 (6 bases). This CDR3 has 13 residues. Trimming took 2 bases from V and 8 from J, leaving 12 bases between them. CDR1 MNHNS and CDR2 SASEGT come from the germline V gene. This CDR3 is CASSEQGKGGYTF. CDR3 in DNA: TGTGCCAGCAGTGAACAGGGGAAGGGAGGCTACACCTTC.

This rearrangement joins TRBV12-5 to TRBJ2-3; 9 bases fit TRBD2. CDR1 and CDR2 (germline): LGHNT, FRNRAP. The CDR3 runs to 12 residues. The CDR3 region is CALAGATDTQYF. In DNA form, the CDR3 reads TGTGCCTTAGCGGGGGCCACAGATACGCAGTATTTT. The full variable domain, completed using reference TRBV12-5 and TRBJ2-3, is DARVTQTPRHKVTEMGQEVTMRCQPILGHNTVFWYRQTMMQGLELLAYFRNRAPLDDSGMPKDRFSAEMPDATLATLKIQPSEPRDSAVYFCALAGATDTQYFGPGTRLTVL.

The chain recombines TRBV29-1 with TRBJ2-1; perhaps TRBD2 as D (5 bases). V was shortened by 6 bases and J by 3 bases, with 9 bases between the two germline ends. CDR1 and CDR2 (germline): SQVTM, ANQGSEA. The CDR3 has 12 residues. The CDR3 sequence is CSVNGIYNEQFF. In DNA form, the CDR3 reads TGCAGCGTAAACGGGATCTACAATGAGCAGTTCTTC.

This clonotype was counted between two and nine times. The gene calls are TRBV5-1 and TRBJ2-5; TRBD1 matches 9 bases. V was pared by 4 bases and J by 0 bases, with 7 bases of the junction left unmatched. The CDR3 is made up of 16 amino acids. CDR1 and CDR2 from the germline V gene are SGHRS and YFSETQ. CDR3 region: CASSAPDRGYQETQYF. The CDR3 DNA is TGCGCCAGCAGCGCGCCGGACAGGGGATACCAAGAGACCCAGTACTTC.

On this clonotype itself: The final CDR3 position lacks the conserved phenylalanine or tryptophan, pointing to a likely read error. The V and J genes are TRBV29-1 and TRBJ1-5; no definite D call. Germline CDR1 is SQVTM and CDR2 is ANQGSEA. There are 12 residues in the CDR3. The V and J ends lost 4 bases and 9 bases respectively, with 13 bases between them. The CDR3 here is CSVGPGDAPQHL. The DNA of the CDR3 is TGCAGCGTTGGCCCCGGGGATGCGCCCCAGCATTTG.

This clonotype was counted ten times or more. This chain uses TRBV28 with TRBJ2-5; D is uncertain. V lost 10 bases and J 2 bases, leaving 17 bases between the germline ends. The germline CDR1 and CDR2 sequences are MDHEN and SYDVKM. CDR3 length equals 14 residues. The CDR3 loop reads CATHPGLLQETQYF. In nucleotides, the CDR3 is TGTGCCACCCATCCGGGCCTTTTACAAGAGACCCAGTACTTC. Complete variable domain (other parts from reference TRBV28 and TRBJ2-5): DVKVTQSSRYLVKRTGEKVFLECVQDMDHENMFWYRQDPGLGLRLIYFSYDVKMKEKGDIPEGYSVSREKKERFSLILESASTNQTSMYLCATHPGLLQETQYFGPGTRLLVL.

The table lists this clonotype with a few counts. The CDR3 DNA follows: TGTGCCAGCAATGACAGGGTTGGCTACACCTTC. Translating it yields CASNDRVGYTF. V and J are TRBV28 and TRBJ1-2, with 7 nucleotides matching TRBD1. CDR1 and CDR2 from the germline V gene are MDHEN and SYDVKM. The V segment lost 7 bases and the J segment 7 bases; nucleotides outside the gene matches: 3. This CDR3 has 11 amino acids.